This T cell receptor (delta chain) came from a study of DNA immune sequencing with unique molecular identifiers (dated by TCRdb to the early 2020s). About the investigation overall: Immunomagnetic cell separation was used to enrich gammadelta T cells from buffy coats, and the genomic DNA of the enriched gammadelta T cells was sequenced. Fluorescence-activated cell sorting was used to enrich gammadelta T cells from the PBMC of nine to ten healthy people. To compare enriched with non-enriched material, about 95 ng of enriched gammadelta T-cell DNA and approximately 1 ug of non-enriched PBMC DNA were sequenced. The study developed and validated an ultrasensitive DNA-based TRD repertoire sequencing method using PCR-introduced unique molecular identifiers. The method was checked using synthetic reference molecules and blood samples from healthy people. Donors were healthy individuals, with fewer than 11 donors profiled from sorted peripheral blood gammadelta T cells.

The research as a whole found: Novel TRD sequences not targeted by the primers cannot be detected with the primer-based approach. TRD repertoire diversity varied between healthy donors, with several donors highly oligoclonal where top 5 clonotypes exceeded half of productive molecules.

As regards this clone: Its antigen remains unidentified. A read error likely explains why the TCRdb protein, taken from a much larger clone, differs from this DNA's translation at residue 9; the protein shown is translated from the DNA.

Library prep was done by multiplex PCR. A 32-plex assay with primers for all 8 TRDV and 4 TRDJ genes covering the CDR3 was used to amplify genomic DNA. A 12-nucleotide UMI was introduced during around 3 barcoding PCR cycles, after which a second PCR was performed with Illumina adapter primers. AMPure XP beads were used to purify the libraries, and library quality was checked on a Fragment Analyzer using the HS NGS Fragment kit. Sequencing used an Illumina MiniSeq mid-output kit with roughly 19% PhiX and 150 cycles of paired-end reads. As for the original processing: MIGEC version 1.2.9 was used to process the reads, grouping the reads by UMI and building error-corrected consensus sequences. Modified VDJtools version 1.2.1 scripts and the tcR R package were used for post-processing. With CATT, TCRdb called clones again from the public reads; duplicate DNA rows were later joined. TCRdb's processing, not the authors', yielded these V and J calls. Counted in this sample were roughly 2,300 delta-chain clones; roughly 11% of them appeared once. Of the sample, 51% is held by the ten largest clones.

The material sequenced was gamma-delta T cells enriched from blood buffy coat, or unenriched PBMCs (not recorded which). The TCR comes from a human donor in good health.

The encoded CDR3 is CACDDLTASDKLIF. In nucleotide form, the sequence is TGTGCCTGTGACGACCTTACAGCCTCCGATAAACTCATCTTT. This receptor chain uses TRDV2 and TRDJ1; the D gene cannot be named for sure. The CDR3 runs 14 amino acids, cysteine and phenylalanine included. Only the CDR3 portion is preserved as DNA: 42 bases, with reading frame beginning at the first base. CDR1 and CDR2, looked up from the germline V gene, are GEAIGNYY and EKD. V loses 3 bases, J loses 3 bases, and the germline ends lie 13 bases apart.